The 24 T cell receptor beta chains listed next were all sequenced from one sample in a study of cytomegalovirus exposure and HLA in healthy donors. PCR primers comprised 60 Vbeta and 13 Jbeta primers. Profiling relied on immunoSEQ multiplex PCR, and the TCRdb table lists in-frame clones only, not all of them. The profile shows approximately 90,000 clones, over 60% of them singletons. Sample: PBMCs. The receptors come from a man between 25 and 39 years old in good health and CMV-seronegative.

The J gene is TRBJ1-1, the V gene TRBV11-2, with D unresolved. Germline V gene data show CDR1 as SGHAT and CDR2 as FQNNGV. Trimming took off 6 bases at V and 0 bases at J, with 8 bases between the two ends. The CDR3 has 13 amino acids. Here the CDR3 DNA reads TGTGCCAGCAGGCGCAATTTGAACACTGAAGCTTTCTTT. Residues: CASRRNLNTEAFF.

The rearrangement joins TRBV28 to TRBJ1-5; D perhaps matches TRBD1 (5 bases). The germline CDR1 and CDR2 sequences are MDHEN and SYDVKM. V shed 7 bases and J shed 4 bases, with 14 bases lying between them. The CDR3 spans 14 residues. The CDR3 DNA reads TGTGCCAGCACCAGCCGGGGGGTGAATCAGCCCCAGCATTTT. It is translated as CASTSRGVNQPQHF.

This clone occurred a few times. The J gene is TRBJ2-1, the V gene TRBV5-1, with 10 bases aligning to TRBD2. The J segment lost 3 bases and the V segment lost 4 bases, leaving 4 bases of the junction unmatched. The CDR3 totals 15 residues. Germline-derived CDR1 and CDR2 are SGHRS and YFSETQ. DNA for the CDR3: TGCGCCAGCAGCCAACTAGCGGGGTACTACAATGAGCAGTTCTTC. Translating gives CASSQLAGYYNEQFF.

The chain is built from TRBV2 and TRBJ1-2; 9 positions agree with TRBD1. The CDR3 is made up of 13 amino acids. The junction had 2 bases not matched to a gene; V was cut back by 6 bases and J by 3 bases. Germline V gives CDR1 SNHLY, CDR2 FYNNEI. The CDR3 is CASRRDRDYGYTF. The CDR3 DNA follows: TGTGCCAGCAGACGGGACAGGGACTATGGCTACACCTTC.

V is TRBV27 and J is TRBJ2-6; D is uncertain. The ends were cut back, 6 bases at V and 0 bases at J, with 9 bases in the middle. Germline V gives CDR1 MNHEY, CDR2 SMNVEV (reference sequence). CDR3 length: 15 amino acids. The CDR3 DNA is TGTGCCAGCAGGACTCCTGGCTCTGGGGCCAACGTCCTGACTTTC. Translation gives CASRTPGSGANVLTF.

CDR3 sequence reads: CASSLDRGIYGYTF. CDR3 sequence (DNA): TGTGCCAGCAGCTTGGACAGGGGGATTTATGGCTACACCTTC. V is TRBV7-9 and J is TRBJ1-2; 10 bases agree with TRBD1. Germline-derived CDR1 and CDR2 are SEHNR and FQNEAQ (reference sequence). V dropped 3 bases and J dropped 5; count of bases not matched to a gene: 3. CDR3 length equals 14 residues. The whole variable domain, remainder taken from reference TRBV7-9 and TRBJ1-2, is DTGVSQNPRHKITKRGQNVTFRCDPISEHNRLYWYRQTLGQGPEFLTYFQNEAQLEKSRLLSDRFSAERPKGSFSTLEIQRTEQGDSAMYLCASSLDRGIYGYTFGSGTRLTVV.

The chain recombines TRBV18 with TRBJ2-7; D is possibly TRBD2 (5 bases). Trimming removed 3 bases at V and 6 bases at J, with 18 bases between. CDR1 KGHSH and CDR2 LQKENI come from the germline V gene. CDR3 length: 15 amino acids. The CDR3 nucleotides read TGTGCCAGCTCACCCCCTAGCCTCCAAGCTTCCGAGCAGTACTTC. Its translation: CASSPPSLQASEQYF.

The genes are TRBV25-1 and TRBJ1-2; D is uncertain. This CDR3 comprises 12 residues. Germline CDR1 and CDR2: MGHDK and SYGVNS. V lost 3 bases, J lost 5 bases, and 7 bases lay in between. CDR3 nucleotides: TGTGCCAGCAGTGAGCAGGAATATGGCTACACCTTC. Its translation is CASSEQEYGYTF.

This chain uses TRBV7-2 with TRBJ1-1; 12 bases line up with TRBD1. This CDR3 spans 16 amino acids. Germline trimming cut 7 bases from V and 0 bases from J; bases unmatched to any gene: 6. Looked up from germline, CDR1 is SGHTA and CDR2 is FQGNSA. The CDR3 spells CASTLGTGGLNTEAFF. In DNA, the CDR3 is TGTGCCAGCACCCTCGGGACAGGGGGCCTGAACACTGAAGCTTTCTTT.

The chain links TRBV6-1 to TRBJ2-5; tentative D call: TRBD1 (5 bases). Germline V lookup: CDR1 MNHNS, CDR2 SASEGT. This CDR3 region has 14 residues. V was trimmed by 2 bases and J by 5 bases, leaving 12 bases between them. The CDR3 nucleotides read TGTGCCAGCAGTGAATGGAGACAGATTGAGACCCAGTACTTC. Its protein product is CASSEWRQIETQYF.

The CDR3 sequence: CASSVGTRTYEQYF. Written as DNA, the CDR3 is TGTGCCAGCAGTGTCGGGACAAGGACCTACGAGCAGTACTTC. The chain employs TRBV11-2 and TRBJ2-7; the D gene is possibly TRBD1 (6 bases). The CDR3 length is 14 residues. V was clipped by 6 bases and J by 2 bases, with 14 bases between them. Germline V gene data show CDR1 as SGHAT and CDR2 as FQNNGV.

In DNA form, the CDR3 reads TGCAGCGTACTTGATCCGAGGAGGGGGGAGCTGTTTTTT. Protein: CSVLDPRRGELFF. The chain is built from TRBV29-1 and TRBJ2-2, with D possibly matching TRBD2 (5 bases). Looked up from germline, CDR1 is SQVTM and CDR2 is ANQGSEA. V was clipped by 6 bases and J by 8 bases, with 16 bases between them. The CDR3 sequence is 13 residues long.

The chain joins TRBV7-9 to TRBJ2-7, with D tentatively TRBD2 (6 bases). The germline V gene encodes CDR1 SEHNR and CDR2 FQNEAQ (reference sequence). The CDR3 has 12 amino acids. The V end was cut by 5 bases, the J end by 9 bases, with 14 bases between. CDR3 residues: CASSPRLEGQYF. In nucleotides, the CDR3 is TGTGCCAGCAGCCCCCGACTAGAGGGGCAGTACTTC. Using reference TRBV7-9 and TRBJ2-7 for the parts outside the CDR3, the full variable domain is DTGVSQNPRHKITKRGQNVTFRCDPISEHNRLYWYRQTLGQGPEFLTYFQNEAQLEKSRLLSDRFSAERPKGSFSTLEIQRTEQGDSAMYLCASSPRLEGQYFGPGTRLTVT.

This clone was counted once. V gene TRBV6-5 combines with J gene TRBJ2-7; D is uncertain. The CDR3 has 14 amino acids. The ends were cut back, 0 bases at V and 0 bases at J, with 6 bases in the middle. Germline V CDR1 and CDR2: MNHEY, SVGAGI. CDR3 protein: CASSYSHSSYEQYF. DNA of the CDR3: TGTGCCAGCAGTTACTCGCACAGCTCCTACGAGCAGTACTTC.

The rearrangement links TRBV5-1 to TRBJ2-2; 12 bases map to TRBD2. J lost 7 bases, V lost 4 bases, and 8 bases had no gene match. This CDR3 is 16 amino acids long. Germline lookup yields CDR1 SGHRS and CDR2 YFSETQ. CDR3 DNA: TGCGCCAGCAGCCTGGCTAGCGGGGGGGCTGACGGGGAGCTGTTTTTT. The encoded protein is CASSLASGGADGELFF.

The chain employs TRBV27 and TRBJ1-1; 8 positions agree with TRBD1. CDR3 length: 14 residues. V lost 2 bases and J lost 3; bases outside the gene matches: 2. Germline CDR1 MNHEY, CDR2 SMNVEV (reference sequence). The CDR3 spells CASSLIQGDTEAFF. CDR3 DNA sequence: TGTGCCAGCAGTTTAATACAGGGGGACACTGAAGCTTTCTTT.

The chain is built from TRBV2 and TRBJ2-3; 8 bases are shared with TRBD2. This CDR3 is 13 amino acids long. Germline CDR1 reads SNHLY; CDR2 reads FYNNEI. Trimming at V came to 9 bases and at J to 3 bases, leaving 5 bases not matched to a gene. The CDR3 loop is CARKRELTDTQYF. CDR3 bases: TGTGCCAGAAAGCGGGAGTTAACAGATACGCAGTATTTT.

J is TRBJ1-4 and V is TRBV4-1; TRBD1 matches 7 bases. Germline values: CDR1 MGHRA, CDR2 YSYEKL. The CDR3 contains 15 residues. The trim removed 2 bases at V and 6 bases at J, leaving 6 bases unmatched. In DNA form, the CDR3 reads TGCGCCAGCAGCCAATTAGTTACAGGGGATGAAAAACTGTTTTTT. Amino acids: CASSQLVTGDEKLFF.

V and J are TRBV9 and TRBJ1-1; D gene uncertain. Germline lookup yields CDR1 SGDLS and CDR2 YYNGEE. Trimming cost V 0 bases and J 1 base, with 7 bases left between them. This CDR3 is 14 amino acids long. The CDR3 sequence is CASSVGSRNTEAFF. The DNA of the CDR3 is TGTGCCAGCAGCGTAGGGTCGAGGAACACTGAAGCTTTCTTT.

The CDR3, as DNA: TGCAGCCATACCAGTGTCCAAGAGACCCAGTACTTC. Protein: CSHTSVQETQYF. This chain joins TRBV29-1 and TRBJ2-5; no clear D. CDR3 length: 12 residues. The germline gives CDR1 SQVTM, CDR2 ANQGSEA. Trimming took off 8 bases at V and 1 base at J, with 11 bases between the two ends.

The chain combines TRBV19 with TRBJ2-2; 10 nucleotides match TRBD1. The V gene's germline CDR1 is LNHDA and CDR2 SQIVND (reference sequence). The length of the CDR3 is 17 residues. V shed 3 bases and J 7 bases; nucleotides not matched to a gene: 11. The CDR3 protein is CASSIPPGTGASGELFF. In DNA form, the CDR3 reads TGTGCCAGTAGTATCCCCCCCGGGACAGGGGCGAGCGGGGAGCTGTTTTTT.

This clone showed up just once. The V call is TRBV25-1, the J call TRBJ1-4; tentative D call: TRBD1 (5 bases). The CDR3 totals 17 residues. Germline CDR1 is MGHDK and CDR2 is SYGVNS. The V end lost 3 bases, the J end lost 3 bases, and 17 bases lay between the germline ends. The CDR3 reads CASSDAQGSLANEKLFF. The CDR3 coding sequence is TGTGCCAGCAGTGATGCCCAGGGCTCCTTGGCTAATGAAAAACTGTTTTTT.

The V and J genes are TRBV5-5 and TRBJ1-3, with D hard to call. Between the trimmed V and J ends, which lost 1 base and 0 bases, there was a span of 8 bases. Germline V gene lookup returns CDR1 SGHKS and CDR2 YYEKEE (reference sequence). This CDR3 region has 15 residues. CDR3 sequence: CASSLIQSSGNTIYF. The CDR3 coding sequence is TGTGCCAGCAGCTTGATACAGTCCTCTGGAAACACCATATATTTT.

This clone has only one observation. The rearrangement uses TRBV15 and TRBJ2-7, with D maybe TRBD1 (5 bases). Germline CDR1 reads LNHNV; CDR2 reads YYDKDF (reference sequence). The CDR3 runs 15 residues. Trimming removed 0 bases from V and 6 bases from J, with 15 bases in between. The chain's CDR3 is CATSRDFVQGTEQYF. CDR3 sequence (DNA): TGTGCCACCAGCAGAGATTTCGTTCAGGGAACCGAGCAGTACTTC.